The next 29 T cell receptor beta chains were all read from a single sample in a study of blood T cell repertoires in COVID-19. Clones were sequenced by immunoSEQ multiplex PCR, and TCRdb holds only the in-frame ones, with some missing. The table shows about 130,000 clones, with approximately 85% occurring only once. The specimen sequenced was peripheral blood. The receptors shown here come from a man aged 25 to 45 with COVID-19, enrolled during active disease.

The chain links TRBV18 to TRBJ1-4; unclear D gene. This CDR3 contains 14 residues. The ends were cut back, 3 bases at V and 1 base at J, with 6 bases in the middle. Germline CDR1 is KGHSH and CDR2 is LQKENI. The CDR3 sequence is CASSPARTNEKLFF. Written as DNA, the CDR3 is TGTGCCAGCTCACCTGCGAGAACTAATGAAAAACTGTTTTTT.

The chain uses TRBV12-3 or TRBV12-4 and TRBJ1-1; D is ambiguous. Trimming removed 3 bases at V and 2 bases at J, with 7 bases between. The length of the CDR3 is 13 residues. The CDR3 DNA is TGTGCCAGCAGTTTGGGCACAAACACTGAAGCTTTCTTT. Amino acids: CASSLGTNTEAFF.

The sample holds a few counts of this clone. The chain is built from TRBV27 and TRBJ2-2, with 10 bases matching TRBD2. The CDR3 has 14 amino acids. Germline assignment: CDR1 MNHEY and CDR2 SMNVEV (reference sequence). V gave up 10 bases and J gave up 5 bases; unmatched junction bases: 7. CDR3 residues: CATRGGLATGELFF. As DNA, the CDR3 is TGTGCCACCCGGGGGGGACTAGCGACCGGGGAGCTGTTTTTT.

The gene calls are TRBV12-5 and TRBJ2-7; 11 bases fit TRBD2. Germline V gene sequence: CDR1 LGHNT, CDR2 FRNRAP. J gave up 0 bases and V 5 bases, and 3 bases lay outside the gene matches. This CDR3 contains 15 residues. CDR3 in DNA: TGTGCTAGTGGTAATACTAGCGGGAGCTCCTACGAGCAGTACTTC. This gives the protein CASGNTSGSSYEQYF.

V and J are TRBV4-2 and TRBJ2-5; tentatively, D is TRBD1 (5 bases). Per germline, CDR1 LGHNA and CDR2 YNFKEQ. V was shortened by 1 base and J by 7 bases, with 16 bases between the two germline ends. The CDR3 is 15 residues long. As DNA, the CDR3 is TGTGCCAGCAGCCAAGGGGGTTATATCCAGGGGACCCAGTACTTC. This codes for CASSQGGYIQGTQYF.

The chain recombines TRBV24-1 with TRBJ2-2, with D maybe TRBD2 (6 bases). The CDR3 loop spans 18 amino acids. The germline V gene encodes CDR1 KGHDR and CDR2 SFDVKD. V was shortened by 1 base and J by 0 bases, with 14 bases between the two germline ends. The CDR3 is CATSDFRWEAANTGELFF. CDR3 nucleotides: TGTGCCACCAGTGATTTCAGGTGGGAGGCAGCGAACACCGGGGAGCTGTTTTTT.

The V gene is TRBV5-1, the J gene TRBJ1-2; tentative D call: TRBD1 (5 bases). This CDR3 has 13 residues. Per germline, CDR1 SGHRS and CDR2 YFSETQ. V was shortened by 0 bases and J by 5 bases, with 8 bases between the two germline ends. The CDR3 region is CASSLEGKYGYTF. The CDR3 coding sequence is TGCGCCAGCAGCTTGGAGGGGAAATATGGCTACACCTTC. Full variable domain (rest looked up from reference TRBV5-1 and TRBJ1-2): KAGVTQTPRYLIKTRGQQVTLSCSPISGHRSVSWYQQTPGQGLQFLFEYFSETQRNKGNFPGRFSGRQFSNSRSEMNVSTLELGDSALYLCASSLEGKYGYTFGSGTRLTVV.

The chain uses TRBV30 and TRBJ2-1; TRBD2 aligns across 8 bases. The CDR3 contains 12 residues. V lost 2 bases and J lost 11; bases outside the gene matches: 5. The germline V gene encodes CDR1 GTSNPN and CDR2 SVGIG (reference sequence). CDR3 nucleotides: TGTGCCTGGAGTATAGCGGGGCCCAAGCAGTTCTTC. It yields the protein CAWSIAGPKQFF.

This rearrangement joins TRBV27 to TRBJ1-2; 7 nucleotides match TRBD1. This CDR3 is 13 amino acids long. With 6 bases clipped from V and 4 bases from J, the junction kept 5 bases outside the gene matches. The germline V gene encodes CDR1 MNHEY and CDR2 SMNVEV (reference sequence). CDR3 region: CASSSTGAYGYTF. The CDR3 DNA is TGTGCCAGCAGCTCTACAGGGGCCTATGGCTACACCTTC.

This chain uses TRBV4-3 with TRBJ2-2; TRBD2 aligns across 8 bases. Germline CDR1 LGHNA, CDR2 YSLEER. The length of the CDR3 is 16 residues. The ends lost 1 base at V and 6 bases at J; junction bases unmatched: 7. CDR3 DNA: TGCGCCAGCAGCCAAGGAATCGGACTAGCTGCCGGGGAGCTGTTTTTT. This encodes CASSQGIGLAAGELFF.

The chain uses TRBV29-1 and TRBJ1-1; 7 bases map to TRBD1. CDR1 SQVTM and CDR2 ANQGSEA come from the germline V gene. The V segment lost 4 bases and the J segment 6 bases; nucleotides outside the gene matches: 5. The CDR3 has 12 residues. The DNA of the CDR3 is TGCAGCGTTGGGCCCGGGACAGCTGAAGCTTTCTTT. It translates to CSVGPGTAEAFF.

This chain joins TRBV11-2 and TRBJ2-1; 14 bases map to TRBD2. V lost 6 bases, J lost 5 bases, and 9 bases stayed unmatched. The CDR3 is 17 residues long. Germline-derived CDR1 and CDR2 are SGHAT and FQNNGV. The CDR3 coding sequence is TGTGCCAGCAGGCACTTTACGGGACTAGCGGGAGACAATGAGCAGTTCTTC. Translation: CASRHFTGLAGDNEQFF. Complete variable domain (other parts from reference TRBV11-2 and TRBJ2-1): EAGVAQSPRYKIIEKRQSVAFWCNPISGHATLYWYQQILGQGPKLLIQFQNNGVVDDSQLPKDRFSAERLKGVDSTLKIQPAKLEDSAVYLCASRHFTGLAGDNEQFFGPGTRLTVL.

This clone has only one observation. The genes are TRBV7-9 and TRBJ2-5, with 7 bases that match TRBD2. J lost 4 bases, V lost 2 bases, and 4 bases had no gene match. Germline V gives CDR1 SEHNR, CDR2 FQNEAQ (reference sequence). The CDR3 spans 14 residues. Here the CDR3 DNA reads TGTGCCAGCAGCTTAAGGCCTAGCGGAGAGACCCAGTACTTC. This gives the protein CASSLRPSGETQYF.

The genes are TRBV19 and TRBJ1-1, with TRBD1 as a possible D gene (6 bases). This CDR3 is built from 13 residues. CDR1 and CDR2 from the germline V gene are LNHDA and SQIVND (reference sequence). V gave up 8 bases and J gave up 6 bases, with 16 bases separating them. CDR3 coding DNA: TGTGCCAGTGAGAAAAGGGAGGGGGCTGAAGCTTTCTTT. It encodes CASEKREGAEAFF.

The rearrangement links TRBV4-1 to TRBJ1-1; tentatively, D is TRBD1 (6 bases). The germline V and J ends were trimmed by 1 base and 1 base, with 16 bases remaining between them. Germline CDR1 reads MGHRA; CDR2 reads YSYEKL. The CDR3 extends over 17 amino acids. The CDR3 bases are TGCGCCAGCAGCCAAGGGCCAGGGGCCACAAGGAACACTGAAGCTTTCTTT. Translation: CASSQGPGATRNTEAFF.

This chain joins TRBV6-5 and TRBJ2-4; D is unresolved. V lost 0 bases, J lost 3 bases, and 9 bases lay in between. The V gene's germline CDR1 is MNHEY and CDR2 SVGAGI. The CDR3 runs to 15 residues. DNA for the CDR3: TGTGCCAGCAGTTACTCGGCAGGCCTCAAAAACATTCAGTACTTC. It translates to CASSYSAGLKNIQYF.

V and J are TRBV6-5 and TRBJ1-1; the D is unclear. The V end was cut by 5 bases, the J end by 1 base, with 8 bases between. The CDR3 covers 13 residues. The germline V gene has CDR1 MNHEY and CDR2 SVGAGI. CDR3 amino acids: CASSLTPNTEAFF. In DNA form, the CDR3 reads TGTGCCAGCAGTCTTACTCCGAACACTGAAGCTTTCTTT.

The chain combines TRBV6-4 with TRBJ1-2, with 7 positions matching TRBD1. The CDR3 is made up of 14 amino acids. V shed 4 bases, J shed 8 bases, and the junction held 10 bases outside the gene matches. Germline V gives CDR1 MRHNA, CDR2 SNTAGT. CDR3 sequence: CASSVQTGDGGYTF. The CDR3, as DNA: TGTGCCAGCAGTGTCCAAACAGGGGACGGGGGCTACACCTTC.

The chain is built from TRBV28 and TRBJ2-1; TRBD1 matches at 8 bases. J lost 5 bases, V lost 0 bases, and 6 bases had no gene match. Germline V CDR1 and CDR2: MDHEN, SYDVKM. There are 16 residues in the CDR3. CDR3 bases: TGTGCCAGCAGTTTATGGCCCAGGGGGCGAAACAATGAGCAGTTCTTC. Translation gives CASSLWPRGRNNEQFF.

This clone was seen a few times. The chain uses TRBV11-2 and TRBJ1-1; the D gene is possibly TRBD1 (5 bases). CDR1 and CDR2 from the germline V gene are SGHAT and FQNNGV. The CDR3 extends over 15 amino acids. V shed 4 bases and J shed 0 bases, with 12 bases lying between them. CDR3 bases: TGTGCCAGCAGCTCTCTACAGGCTTTGAACACTGAAGCTTTCTTT. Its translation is CASSSLQALNTEAFF.

The CDR3 DNA sequence: TGTGCCAGCAGCTTTCTGACAGGAACCTACTCTGGAAACACCATATATTTT. Translated: CASSFLTGTYSGNTIYF. This chain links TRBV7-2 with TRBJ1-3; possible D gene TRBD1, 6 bases. Trimming left V 3 bases short and J 0 bases short, with 15 bases between. Germline CDR1 is SGHTA and CDR2 is FQGNSA. This CDR3 is 17 amino acids long.

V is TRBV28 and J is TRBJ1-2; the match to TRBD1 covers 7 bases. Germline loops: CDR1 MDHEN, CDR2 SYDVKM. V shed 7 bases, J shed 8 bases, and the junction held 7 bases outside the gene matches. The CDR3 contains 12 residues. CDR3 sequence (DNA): TGTGCCAGCACCCTACAGGGGAGAGGCTACACCTTC. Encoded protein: CASTLQGRGYTF.

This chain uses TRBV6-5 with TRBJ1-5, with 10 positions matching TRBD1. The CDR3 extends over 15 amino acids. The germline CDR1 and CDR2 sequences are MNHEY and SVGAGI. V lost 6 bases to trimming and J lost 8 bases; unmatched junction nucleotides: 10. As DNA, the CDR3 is TGTGCCAGCAGCAAAGACAGGGGGCCCATAGAGCCCCAGCATTTT. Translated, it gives CASSKDRGPIEPQHF.

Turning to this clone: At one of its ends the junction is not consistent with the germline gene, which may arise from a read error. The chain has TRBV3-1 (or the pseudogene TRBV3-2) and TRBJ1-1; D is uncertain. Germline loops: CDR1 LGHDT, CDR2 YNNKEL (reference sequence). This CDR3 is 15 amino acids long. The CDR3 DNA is TGTGCCAGCAGCCAAGAGAGGGTGATGAACACTAAAGCTTTCTTT. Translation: CASSQERVMNTKAFF.

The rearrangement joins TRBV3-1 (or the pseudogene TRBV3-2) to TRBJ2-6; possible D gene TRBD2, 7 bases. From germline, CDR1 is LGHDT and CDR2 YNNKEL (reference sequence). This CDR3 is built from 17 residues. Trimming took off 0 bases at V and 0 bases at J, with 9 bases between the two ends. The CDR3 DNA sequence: TGTGCCAGCAGCCAAGAACGGGGGGCCTCTGGGGCCAACGTCCTGACTTTC. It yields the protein CASSQERGASGANVLTF.

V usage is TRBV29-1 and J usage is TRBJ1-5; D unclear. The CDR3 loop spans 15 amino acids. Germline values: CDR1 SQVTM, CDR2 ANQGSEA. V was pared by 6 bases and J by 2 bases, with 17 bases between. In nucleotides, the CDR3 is TGCAGCGTGCACAACAGCTTTAGTGGCAATCAGCCCCAGCATTTT. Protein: CSVHNSFSGNQPQHF.

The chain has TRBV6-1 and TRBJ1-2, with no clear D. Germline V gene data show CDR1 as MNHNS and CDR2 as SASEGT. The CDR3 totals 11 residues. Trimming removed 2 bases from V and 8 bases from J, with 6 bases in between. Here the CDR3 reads CASSENWGYTF. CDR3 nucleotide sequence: TGTGCCAGCAGTGAAAACTGGGGCTACACCTTC.

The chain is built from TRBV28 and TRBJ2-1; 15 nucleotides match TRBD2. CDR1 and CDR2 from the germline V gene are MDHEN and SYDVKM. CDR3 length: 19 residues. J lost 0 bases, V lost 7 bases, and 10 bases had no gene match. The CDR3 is CASTLGLAGGLSSYNEQFF. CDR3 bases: TGTGCCAGCACTCTTGGACTAGCGGGGGGGTTAAGCTCCTACAATGAGCAGTTCTTC.

The CDR3 DNA follows: TGTGCCTGGAGTGCCCAGGAATCTGGAAACACCATATATTTT. Residues: CAWSAQESGNTIYF. The J gene is TRBJ1-3, the V gene TRBV30; D unclear. CDR3 length equals 14 residues. CDR1 and CDR2 from the germline V gene are GTSNPN and SVGIG (reference sequence). V was cut by 1 base and J by 1 base, with 8 bases left in between. Full variable domain (outside the CDR3, taken from reference TRBV30 and TRBJ1-3): SQTIHQWPATLVQPVGSPLSLECTVEGTSNPNLYWYRQAAGRGLQLLFYSVGIGQISSEVPQNLSASRPQDRQFILSSKKLLLSDSGFYLCAWSAQESGNTIYFGEGSWLTVV.